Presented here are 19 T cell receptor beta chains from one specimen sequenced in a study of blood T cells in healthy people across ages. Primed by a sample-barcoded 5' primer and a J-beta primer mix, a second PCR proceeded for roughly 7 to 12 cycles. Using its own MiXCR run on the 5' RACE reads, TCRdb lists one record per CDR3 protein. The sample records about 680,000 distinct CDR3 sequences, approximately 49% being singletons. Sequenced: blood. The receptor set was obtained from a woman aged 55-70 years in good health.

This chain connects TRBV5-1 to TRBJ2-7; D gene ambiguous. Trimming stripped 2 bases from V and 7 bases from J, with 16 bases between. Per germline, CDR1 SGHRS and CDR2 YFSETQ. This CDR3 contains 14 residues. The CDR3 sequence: CASSFGYSYNEQYF. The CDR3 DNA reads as TGCGCCAGCAGCTTCGGCTATTCCTACAATGAGCAGTACTTC.

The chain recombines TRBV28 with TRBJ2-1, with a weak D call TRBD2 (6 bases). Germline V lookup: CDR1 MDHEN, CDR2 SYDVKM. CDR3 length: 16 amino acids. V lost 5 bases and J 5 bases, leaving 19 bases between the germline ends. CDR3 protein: CASSVSRLGLDNEQFF. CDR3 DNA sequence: TGTGCCAGCAGTGTATCGCGACTAGGACTTGACAATGAGCAGTTCTTC.

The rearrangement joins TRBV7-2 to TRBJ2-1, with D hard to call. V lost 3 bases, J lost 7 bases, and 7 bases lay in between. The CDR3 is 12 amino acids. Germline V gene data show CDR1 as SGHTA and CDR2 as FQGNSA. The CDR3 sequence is CASSLFSNEQFF. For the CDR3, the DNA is TGTGCCAGCAGCTTGTTTAGTAATGAGCAGTTCTTC.

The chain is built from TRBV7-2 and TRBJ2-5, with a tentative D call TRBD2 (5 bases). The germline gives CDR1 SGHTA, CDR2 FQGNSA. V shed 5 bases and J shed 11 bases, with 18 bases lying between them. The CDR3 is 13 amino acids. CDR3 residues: CASSRTWNNEQYF. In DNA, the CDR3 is TGTGCCAGCAGCAGGACTTGGAACAATGAGCAGTACTTC.

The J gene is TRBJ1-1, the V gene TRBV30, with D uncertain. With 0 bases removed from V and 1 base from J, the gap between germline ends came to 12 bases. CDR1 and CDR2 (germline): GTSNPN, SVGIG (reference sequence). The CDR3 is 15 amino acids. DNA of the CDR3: TGTGCCTGGAGTGTTAGCGGCAGAGCGAACACTGAAGCTTTCTTT. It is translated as CAWSVSGRANTEAFF. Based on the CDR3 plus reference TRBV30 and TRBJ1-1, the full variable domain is SQTIHQWPATLVQPVGSPLSLECTVEGTSNPNLYWYRQAAGRGLQLLFYSVGIGQISSEVPQNLSASRPQDRQFILSSKKLLLSDSGFYLCAWSVSGRANTEAFFGQGTRLTVV.

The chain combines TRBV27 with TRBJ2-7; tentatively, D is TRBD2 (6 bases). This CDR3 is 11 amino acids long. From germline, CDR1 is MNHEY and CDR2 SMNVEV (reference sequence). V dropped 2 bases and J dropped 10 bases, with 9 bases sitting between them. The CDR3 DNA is TGTGCCAGCAGTTTAGGGGAGGCCCAGTACTTC. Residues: CASSLGEAQYF.

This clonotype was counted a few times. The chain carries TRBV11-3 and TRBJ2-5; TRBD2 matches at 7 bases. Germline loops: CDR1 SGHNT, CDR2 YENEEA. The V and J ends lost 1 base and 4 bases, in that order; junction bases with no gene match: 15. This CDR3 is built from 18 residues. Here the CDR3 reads CASSLGGPRGGGSETQYF. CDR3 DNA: TGTGCCAGCAGCTTAGGCGGCCCCCGGGGCGGGGGATCAGAGACCCAGTACTTC.

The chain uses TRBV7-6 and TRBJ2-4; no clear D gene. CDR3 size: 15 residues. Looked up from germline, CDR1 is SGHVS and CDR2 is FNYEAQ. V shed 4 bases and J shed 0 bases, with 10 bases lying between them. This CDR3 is CASSSTSLAKNIQYF. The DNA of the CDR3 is TGTGCCAGCAGCTCGACTTCGCTAGCCAAAAACATTCAGTACTTC. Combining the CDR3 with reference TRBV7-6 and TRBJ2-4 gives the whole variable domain GAGVSQSPRYKVTKRGQDVALRCDPISGHVSLYWYRQALGQGPEFLTYFNYEAQQDKSGLPNDRFSAERPEGSISTLTIQRTEQRDSAMYRCASSSTSLAKNIQYFGAGTRLSVL.

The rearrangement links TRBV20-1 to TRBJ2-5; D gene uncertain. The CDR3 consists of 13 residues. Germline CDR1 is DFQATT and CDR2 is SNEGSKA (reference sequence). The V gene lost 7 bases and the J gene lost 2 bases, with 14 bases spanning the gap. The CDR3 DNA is TGCAGTGTTAGGACCTATATTCAAGAGACCCAGTACTTC. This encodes CSVRTYIQETQYF.

The CDR3 region has the DNA TGCAGTGCCGAGATGGACAGGGGGAAGGGTTATGGCTACACCTTC. Its protein is CSAEMDRGKGYGYTF. The V and J genes are TRBV20-1 and TRBJ1-2; 10 bases map to TRBD1. The CDR3 spans 15 residues. The V gene's germline CDR1 is DFQATT and CDR2 SNEGSKA (reference sequence). V shed 6 bases and J 5 bases; nucleotides not matched to a gene: 12.

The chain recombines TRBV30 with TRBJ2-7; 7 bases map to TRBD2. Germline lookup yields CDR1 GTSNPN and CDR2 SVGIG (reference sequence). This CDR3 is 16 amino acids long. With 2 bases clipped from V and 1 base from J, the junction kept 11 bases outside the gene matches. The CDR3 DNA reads TGTGCCTGGAGTCCCACAAATAGCGGGTATTCCTACGAGCAGTACTTC. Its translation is CAWSPTNSGYSYEQYF.

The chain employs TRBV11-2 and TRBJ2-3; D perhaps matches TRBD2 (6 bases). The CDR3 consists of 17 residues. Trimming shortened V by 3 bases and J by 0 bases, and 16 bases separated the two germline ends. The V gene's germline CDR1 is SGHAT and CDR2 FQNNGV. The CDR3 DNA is TGTGCCAGCAGCTTTTTAAAAGCGGGCCTAAGCACAGATACGCAGTATTTT. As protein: CASSFLKAGLSTDTQYF.

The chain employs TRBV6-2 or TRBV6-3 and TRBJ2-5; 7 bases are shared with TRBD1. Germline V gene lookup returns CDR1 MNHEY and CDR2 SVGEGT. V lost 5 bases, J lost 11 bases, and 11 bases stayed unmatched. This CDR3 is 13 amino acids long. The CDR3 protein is CASSDRQGAWQYF. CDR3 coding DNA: TGTGCCAGCAGTGACCGACAGGGCGCGTGGCAGTACTTC.

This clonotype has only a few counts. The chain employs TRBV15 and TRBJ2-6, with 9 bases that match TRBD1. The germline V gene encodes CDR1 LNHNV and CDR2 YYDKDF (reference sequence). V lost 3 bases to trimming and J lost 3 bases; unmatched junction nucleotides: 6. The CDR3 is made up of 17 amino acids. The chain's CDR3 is CATSSRDRVGGANVLTF. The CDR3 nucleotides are TGTGCCACCAGCAGCCGGGACAGGGTTGGTGGGGCCAACGTCCTGACTTTC.

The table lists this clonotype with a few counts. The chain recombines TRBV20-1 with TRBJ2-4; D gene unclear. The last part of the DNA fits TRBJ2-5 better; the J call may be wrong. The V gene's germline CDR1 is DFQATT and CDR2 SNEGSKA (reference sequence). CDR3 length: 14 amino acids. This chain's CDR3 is CSASFPVSDETQYF. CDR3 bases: TGCAGTGCTAGTTTTCCAGTATCAGATGAGACCCAGTACTTC.

CDR3 coding DNA: TGTGCCAGCAGACAAGAAGGACTAGCGCCCTACAATGAGCAGTTCTTC. Amino acid sequence: CASRQEGLAPYNEQFF. The chain couples TRBV6-1 to TRBJ2-1; 9 bases agree with TRBD2. The germline V gene encodes CDR1 MNHNS and CDR2 SASEGT. With 6 bases clipped from V and 2 bases from J, the junction kept 8 bases outside the gene matches. The CDR3 is made up of 16 amino acids.

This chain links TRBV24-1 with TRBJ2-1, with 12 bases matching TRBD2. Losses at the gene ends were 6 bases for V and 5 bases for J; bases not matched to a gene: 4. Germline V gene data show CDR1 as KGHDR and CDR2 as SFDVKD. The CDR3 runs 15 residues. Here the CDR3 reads CATSTGTSGHNEQFF. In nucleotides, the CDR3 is TGTGCCACCAGTACCGGGACTAGCGGGCACAATGAGCAGTTCTTC.

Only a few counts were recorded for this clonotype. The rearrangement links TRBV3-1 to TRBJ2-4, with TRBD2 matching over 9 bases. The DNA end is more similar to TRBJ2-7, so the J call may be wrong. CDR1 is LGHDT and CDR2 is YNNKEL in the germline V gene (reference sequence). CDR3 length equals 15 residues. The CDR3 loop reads CASSQEAGGLYEQYF. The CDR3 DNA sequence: TGTGCCAGCAGCCAAGAGGCGGGAGGGCTTTACGAGCAGTACTTC.

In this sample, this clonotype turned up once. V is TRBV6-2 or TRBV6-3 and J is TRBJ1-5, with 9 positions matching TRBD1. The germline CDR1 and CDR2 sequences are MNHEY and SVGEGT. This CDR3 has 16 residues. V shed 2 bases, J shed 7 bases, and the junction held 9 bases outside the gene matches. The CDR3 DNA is TGTGCCAGCAGTTACGGTTCGGGACAGGGTGGGCAGCCCCAGCATTTT. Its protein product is CASSYGSGQGGQPQHF.